Sequencing of this T cell receptor (beta chain) was carried out in a study of shared clonotypes between healthy human individuals. Study observations and caveats: The researchers took only blood, and tissue repertoires probably look different.

As regards this clone: Its antigen is as yet unknown.

The CDR3 is 16 amino acids. V lost 0 bases, J lost 3 bases, and 10 bases lay in between. Germline CDR1 reads SGHDT; CDR2 reads YYEEEE. Sequencing was performed with immunoSEQ multiplex PCR; in TCRdb, only in-frame clones are kept and a portion is missing. This table holds roughly 2.4 million clones, around 95% found once. All donors were Caucasian adults living in Nashville, Tennessee. The chain joins TRBV5-6 to TRBJ1-6; unclear D gene. This receptor was identified in a man between 18 and 29 years old in good health. The sequenced sample was naive CD4+ T cells sorted from blood. Subset meaning: CD45RA+ positively selected. CDR3 sequence reads: CASSLAGVIYNSPLHF. CDR3 coding DNA: TGTGCCAGCAGCTTGGCAGGAGTCATCTATAATTCACCCCTCCACTTT.